Listed below are T cell receptor beta chains from one sample, sequenced in a study of blood T cell repertoires in COVID-19. Generated by immunoSEQ multiplex PCR, the TCRdb table keeps only in-frame clones and is missing some. The sample shows some 120,000 clones, approximately 87% of them seen only once. Sequenced: peripheral blood. The source is a man under 40 with acute or convalescent COVID-19. Both conserved end residues are part of each CDR3. The order of the fields is clone size, J gene, D gene, CDR3 length, V gene, CDR3 DNA, CDR3 protein. The D gene is left open where the match is weak. A row's size may be missing; if present it is once, few, many or a size class.

>once|TRBJ1-1|-|15|TRBV19
TGTGCCAGTAGTACTGGGGCGGGGATGAACACTGAAGCTTTCTTT
CASSTGAGMNTEAFF
>once|TRBJ2-7|TRBD1|13|TRBV29-1
TGCAGCGTTGTGGACAGGAAATCCTACGAGCAGTACTTC
CSVVDRKSYEQYF
>-|TRBJ1-2|TRBD1|18|TRBV4-3
TGCGCCAGCAGCCAAGACCGGGACAGGGGCGCCCGGGGGTATGGCTACACCTTC
CASSQDRDRGARGYGYTF
>-|TRBJ2-4|TRBD1|17|TRBV10-1
TGCGCCAGCAGTGAGTCCCCCGGGACAGTCGGCAAAAACATTCAGTACTTC
CASSESPGTVGKNIQYF
>-|TRBJ2-2|TRBD1|16|TRBV27
TGTGCCAGCAGTGTAATTCCGGGACAGGGGGCCAGGGAGCTGTTTTTT
CASSVIPGQGARELFF
>-|TRBJ1-1|-|13|TRBV7-9
TGCGTAGGCGAACCGACAGTTAACACTGAAGCTTTCTTT
CVGEPTVNTEAFF
>-|TRBJ1-2|-|15|TRBV4-3
TGCGCCAGCAGCCAGGAGACTGGGGGCGACTATGGCTACACCTTC
CASSQETGGDYGYTF
>-|TRBJ2-5|TRBD2|15|TRBV7-3
TGTGCCAGCAGCAAAAAGGCGGGAGCCGGGGAGACCCAGTACTTC
CASSKKAGAGETQYF
>-|TRBJ1-1|-|14|TRBV6-5
TGTGCCAGCAGTTACGGGGACACCAACACTGAAGCTTTCTTT
CASSYGDTNTEAFF
>-|TRBJ1-2|-|13|TRBV2
TGTGCCAGCAGTAAAGACAGGATTTATGGCTACACCTTC
CASSKDRIYGYTF
>-|TRBJ1-2|TRBD1|16|TRBV4-1
TGCGCCAGCAGCCGTCTCACAGGGGCGGACAACTATGGCTACACCTTC
CASSRLTGADNYGYTF